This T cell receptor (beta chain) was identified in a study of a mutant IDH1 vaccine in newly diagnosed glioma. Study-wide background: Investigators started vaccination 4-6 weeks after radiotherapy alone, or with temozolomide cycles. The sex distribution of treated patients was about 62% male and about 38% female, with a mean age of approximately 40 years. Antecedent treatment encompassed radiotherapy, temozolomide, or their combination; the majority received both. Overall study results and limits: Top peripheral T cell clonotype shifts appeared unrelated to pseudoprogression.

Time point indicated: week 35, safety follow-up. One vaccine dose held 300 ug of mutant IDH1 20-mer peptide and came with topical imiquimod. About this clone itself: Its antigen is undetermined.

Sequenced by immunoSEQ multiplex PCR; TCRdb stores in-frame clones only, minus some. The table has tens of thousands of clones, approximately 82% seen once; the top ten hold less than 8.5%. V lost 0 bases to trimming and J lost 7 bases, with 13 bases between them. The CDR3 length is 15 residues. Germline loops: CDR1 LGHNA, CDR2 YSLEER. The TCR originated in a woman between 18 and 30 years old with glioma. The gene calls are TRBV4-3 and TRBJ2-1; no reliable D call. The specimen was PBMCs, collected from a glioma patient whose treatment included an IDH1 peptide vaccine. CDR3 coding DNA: TGCGCCAGCAGCCAAGATCTATCAGCGAGGAATGAGCAGTTCTTC. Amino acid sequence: CASSQDLSARNEQFF.